The 28 T cell receptor beta chains in this list originate from one sample, sequenced in a study of CD8 T cells in Susac syndrome. RNA amounts of about 0.5 to 1 ug underwent reverse transcription with random hexamers. TCRdb independently ran MiXCR on the immunoSEQ multiplex PCR reads; one entry per CDR3 protein. The sample has hundreds of thousands of distinct CDR3 sequences, roughly 95% seen once. Sequences were obtained from CD4+ T cells from PBMCs. These receptors all come from a human donor with multiple sclerosis.

This chain connects TRBV12-3 or TRBV12-4 to TRBJ2-2, with 12 bases matching TRBD1. Unmatched junction bases numbered 4, after V lost 5 bases and J lost 9 bases. This CDR3 spans 14 amino acids. In DNA, the CDR3 is TGTGCCAGCAGTCCCGGGACAGGGGGCCGGGAGCTGTTTTTT. Protein product: CASSPGTGGRELFF.

The J gene is TRBJ2-3, the V gene TRBV6-1, with a weak D call TRBD2 (7 bases). V lost 0 bases to trimming and J lost 6 bases, with 13 bases between them. This CDR3 comprises 15 residues. CDR1 is MNHNS and CDR2 is SASEGT in the germline V gene. The CDR3: CASSEAGGLFDTQYF. As DNA, the CDR3 is TGTGCCAGCAGTGAAGCGGGGGGGCTATTTGATACGCAGTATTTT.

The chain has TRBV6-6 and TRBJ1-2; no reliable D call. With 6 bases removed from V and 4 bases from J, the gap between germline ends came to 9 bases. Germline CDR1 is MNHNY and CDR2 is SVGAGI (reference sequence). This CDR3 comprises 12 residues. The CDR3, as DNA: TGTGCCAGCAGGGGGATTTCCTATGGCTACACCTTC. Amino acids: CASRGISYGYTF.

The chain has TRBV2 and TRBJ1-6; possible D gene TRBD1, 5 bases. V lost 1 base to trimming and J lost 6 bases, with 16 bases between them. Germline CDR1 is SNHLY and CDR2 is FYNNEI. There are 17 residues in the CDR3. CDR3 nucleotide sequence: TGTGCCAGCAGTGAAGTATGGTCGCGACAGCCTAATTCACCCCTCCACTTT. Translation: CASSEVWSRQPNSPLHF.

The J gene is TRBJ2-2, the V gene TRBV7-9; 9 positions match TRBD2. The trim removed 4 bases at V and 6 bases at J, leaving 12 bases unmatched. The germline V gene has CDR1 SEHNR and CDR2 FQNEAQ (reference sequence). The CDR3 length is 17 residues. CDR3 sequence reads: CASSSPGTSWTAGELFF. The CDR3 DNA reads as TGTGCCAGCAGCTCCCCCGGGACTAGCTGGACGGCCGGGGAGCTGTTTTTT.

This sequence joins TRBV12-3 or TRBV12-4 and TRBJ2-3; tentatively, D is TRBD1 (6 bases). Trimming pared 3 bases from V and 3 bases from J, leaving 13 bases between. The CDR3 has 15 amino acids. The CDR3 loop is CASSLAIDRTDTQYF. Here the CDR3 DNA reads TGTGCCAGCAGTTTGGCTATCGACAGGACAGATACGCAGTATTTT.

V and J are TRBV20-1 and TRBJ2-7; TRBD1 matches at 9 bases. Trimming cost V 7 bases and J 5 bases; bases outside gene matches: 9. In germline, CDR1 is DFQATT, CDR2 SNEGSKA (reference sequence). The CDR3 is 13 amino acids. The CDR3 loop is CSVPGQGRNEQYF. In DNA form, the CDR3 reads TGCAGTGTCCCGGGACAGGGCCGGAACGAGCAGTACTTC.

The V gene is TRBV10-3, the J gene TRBJ1-4; D is perhaps TRBD1 (6 bases). CDR1 is ENHRY and CDR2 is SYGVKD in the germline V gene. V was clipped by 0 bases and J by 13 bases, with 18 bases between them. The CDR3 runs 15 residues. The CDR3 DNA is TGTGCCATCAGTGAGTCCAGGGCGACAGGATCCGCACTGTTTTTT. Residues: CAISESRATGSALFF.

The chain joins TRBV23-1 to TRBJ1-1; D not certain. TRBV23-1 is identified as an open reading frame with a role that is uncertain. The V gene lost 2 bases and the J gene lost 6 bases, with 19 bases spanning the gap. This CDR3 has 16 amino acids. The CDR3 sequence is CASSQRRGGLWAEAFF. The CDR3 region has the DNA TGCGCCAGCAGTCAAAGGCGGGGAGGCCTGTGGGCTGAAGCTTTCTTT.

The rearrangement joins TRBV12-3 or TRBV12-4 to TRBJ2-7; the match to TRBD1 covers 7 bases. V was pared by 5 bases and J by 5 bases, with 9 bases of the junction left unmatched. This CDR3 has 14 residues. The CDR3 sequence: CASSLGQVRNEQYF. The CDR3 nucleotides are TGTGCCAGCAGTCTCGGACAGGTGAGAAACGAGCAGTACTTC.

The chain employs TRBV10-3 and TRBJ2-5; the match to TRBD1 covers 8 bases. This CDR3 contains 16 residues. Germline CDR1 ENHRY, CDR2 SYGVKD. J gave up 5 bases and V 2 bases, and 10 bases lay outside the gene matches. CDR3 region: CAISEIRTGIVETQYF. CDR3 nucleotide sequence: TGTGCCATCAGTGAGATAAGGACAGGGATAGTGGAGACCCAGTACTTC.

A single count supports this clonotype. The chain links TRBV29-1 to TRBJ2-3; D is undetermined. Trimming pared 3 bases from V and 2 bases from J, leaving 9 bases between. Germline CDR1 SQVTM, CDR2 ANQGSEA. The CDR3 contains 13 residues. CDR3 nucleotide sequence: TGCAGCGTTGACCGCAGGCTCACAGATACGCAGTATTTT. Protein: CSVDRRLTDTQYF.

The rearrangement joins TRBV7-2 to TRBJ2-7; D tentatively reads TRBD1 or TRBD2 (6 bases each). The germline gives CDR1 SGHTA, CDR2 FQGNSA. V lost 5 bases and J lost 4, with 18 bases in between. This CDR3 has 15 residues. The CDR3 spells CASSTYSGAQYEQYV. The CDR3 DNA follows: TGTGCCAGCAGCACATACTCGGGGGCGCAATACGAGCAGTACGTC.

V usage is TRBV7-2 and J usage is TRBJ2-3, with 7 bases identical to TRBD1. Germline values: CDR1 SGHTA, CDR2 FQGNSA. The CDR3 runs 16 residues. Trimming removed 4 bases from V and 0 bases from J; junction bases left unmatched: 7. The CDR3, as DNA: TGTGCCAGCAGCTCATTGGGACAGATGAGCACAGATACGCAGTATTTT. The encoded protein is CASSSLGQMSTDTQYF. The entire variable domain, with the rest obtained from reference TRBV7-2 and TRBJ2-3, is as follows: GAGVSQSPSNKVTEKGKDVELRCDPISGHTALYWYRQSLGQGLEFLIYFQGNSAPDKSGLPSDRFSAERTGGSVSTLTIQRTQQEDSAVYLCASSSLGQMSTDTQYFGPGTRLTVL.

CDR3 residues: CASSLSGETYGYTF. DNA for the CDR3: TGCGCCAGCAGCTTGTCAGGAGAGACTTATGGCTACACCTTC. The chain uses TRBV5-1 and TRBJ1-2; D unresolved. The CDR3 has 14 residues. From germline, CDR1 is SGHRS and CDR2 YFSETQ. V lost 1 base and J 5 bases, leaving 12 bases between the germline ends.

The rearrangement joins TRBV5-1 to TRBJ1-1; D remains unclear. Germline V gene sequence: CDR1 SGHRS, CDR2 YFSETQ. V shed 4 bases and J shed 5 bases, with 12 bases lying between them. The CDR3 totals 13 residues. CDR3 coding DNA: TGCGCCAGCAGCACCTCTGGCGATACTGAAGCTTTCTTT. This gives the protein CASSTSGDTEAFF.

The V gene is TRBV15, the J gene TRBJ1-2, with 9 bases matching TRBD1. Germline V gene sequence: CDR1 LNHNV, CDR2 YYDKDF (reference sequence). This CDR3 is built from 15 residues. Trimming removed 5 bases from V and 4 bases from J; junction bases left unmatched: 8. The CDR3 loop reads CATSDYRGLSYGYTF. CDR3 nucleotides: TGTGCCACCAGCGACTACAGGGGGCTCAGCTATGGCTACACCTTC.

The chain is built from TRBV12-3 or TRBV12-4 and TRBJ1-4; TRBD1 matches at 7 bases. The CDR3 is made up of 13 amino acids. V was clipped by 5 bases and J by 10 bases; unmatched bases: 7. The CDR3 spells CASSLGTAGKLFF. The CDR3 DNA reads TGTGCCAGCAGTCTCGGGACAGCAGGAAAACTGTTTTTT.

The CDR3: CASSLGYPREQYF. CDR3 coding DNA: TGCGCCAGCAGCTTAGGGTATCCGAGGGAGCAGTACTTC. The rearrangement uses TRBV5-1 and TRBJ2-7; D ambiguous. Germline V CDR1 and CDR2: SGHRS, YFSETQ. This CDR3 has 13 residues. Deletions cut 2 bases from V and 7 bases from J, with 13 bases between.

This chain uses TRBV7-9 with TRBJ2-3, with TRBD2 matching 11 bases. Germline V gene lookup returns CDR1 SEHNR and CDR2 FQNEAQ (reference sequence). The CDR3 consists of 15 residues. Losses at the gene ends were 3 bases for V and 4 bases for J; bases not matched to a gene: 3. In nucleotides, the CDR3 is TGTGCCAGCAGCTTTTTAGCGGGAGGGCCAGATACGCAGTATTTT. Translation: CASSFLAGGPDTQYF.

The V call is TRBV5-1, the J call TRBJ2-1; the match to TRBD1 covers 11 bases. From germline, CDR1 is SGHRS and CDR2 YFSETQ. With V trimmed by 3 bases and J by 8 bases, 7 bases remained unmatched. The CDR3 extends over 15 amino acids. The CDR3 protein is CASSSGQGASDEQFF. The CDR3 DNA reads as TGCGCCAGCAGCTCTGGACAGGGGGCTAGCGATGAGCAGTTCTTC.

The chain is built from TRBV14 and TRBJ1-1; 7 bases are a match to TRBD1. This CDR3 is 16 amino acids long. Trimming cost V 3 bases and J 0 bases; bases outside gene matches: 7. Looked up from germline, CDR1 is SGHDN and CDR2 is FVKESK. As DNA, the CDR3 is TGTGCCAGCAGCCAGGACAGGTGGACCATGAACACTGAAGCTTTCTTT. Its translation: CASSQDRWTMNTEAFF.

This sequence joins TRBV10-3 and TRBJ1-1, with 8 nucleotides matching TRBD1. Trimming cost V 7 bases and J 5 bases; bases outside gene matches: 9. Per germline, CDR1 ENHRY and CDR2 SYGVKD. The CDR3 contains 14 residues. In DNA form, the CDR3 reads TGTGCCATCAAGGACAGGGCTCCGAGGACTGAAGCTTTCTTT. Encoded protein: CAIKDRAPRTEAFF.

This clonotype has a single count. The chain couples TRBV5-1 to TRBJ2-5; TRBD1 aligns across 7 bases. Germline V gene sequence: CDR1 SGHRS, CDR2 YFSETQ. V lost 4 bases and J lost 5; bases outside the gene matches: 11. The CDR3 has 15 residues. CDR3 nucleotide sequence: TGCGCCAGCAGCCCTCACACAGGGGAAGGCGAGACCCAGTACTTC. Amino acid sequence: CASSPHTGEGETQYF.

The genes are TRBV25-1 and TRBJ2-5; D is possibly TRBD1 (6 bases). Trimming removed 2 bases from V and 4 bases from J, with 11 bases in between. Germline CDR1 reads MGHDK; CDR2 reads SYGVNS. There are 14 residues in the CDR3. The CDR3 protein is CASSEALGAETQYF. The CDR3 nucleotides are TGTGCCAGCAGTGAAGCGTTGGGGGCAGAGACCCAGTACTTC.

The rearrangement joins TRBV7-2 to TRBJ2-1, with TRBD2 identical over 9 bases. Trimming took 4 bases from V and 9 from J; bases not matched to a gene: 19. There are 18 residues in the CDR3. CDR1 is SGHTA, CDR2 FQGNSA, per germline. The CDR3 region is CASSYAVGREGLRGEQFF. CDR3 nucleotides: TGTGCCAGCAGCTACGCGGTGGGGCGGGAGGGCCTCAGGGGTGAGCAGTTCTTC.

The chain carries TRBV5-5 and TRBJ2-7, with D possibly being TRBD2 (7 bases). The CDR3 totals 14 residues. Trimming stripped 2 bases from V and 5 bases from J, with 14 bases between. Germline lookup yields CDR1 SGHKS and CDR2 YYEKEE (reference sequence). The CDR3 DNA is TGTGCCAGCAGCTTTAGTGGGGGGGCCCACGAGCAGTACTTC. This sequence encodes CASSFSGGAHEQYF.

This chain joins TRBV7-2 and TRBJ2-7; the D gene is possibly TRBD2 (6 bases). CDR3 length equals 15 residues. Trimming left V 5 bases short and J 0 bases short, with 14 bases between. Germline V gene lookup returns CDR1 SGHTA and CDR2 FQGNSA. The CDR3 spells CASSPRLVYSYEQYF. CDR3 DNA: TGTGCCAGCAGCCCCAGACTAGTATACTCCTACGAGCAGTACTTC.